Below, 17 T cell receptor beta chains from the same sample are listed, as sequenced in a study of tumor-infiltrating lymphocytes in primary liver carcinoma. From unsorted bulk tissue weighing about 20-31 mg, DNA and RNA were co-extracted. Synthesis of TCR beta cDNA was carried out from 450 to 500 ng total RNA with a constant-region primer. It was through three nested multiplex PCR rounds of slightly modified ARM-PCR that TCR beta libraries arose. The first two PCR rounds used TRBV1-TRBV30 primers with a Cbeta primer, approximately 10 cycles each. TCRdb recomputed calls from the multiplex PCR reads with MiXCR, one row per CDR3 protein. Of some 87,000 distinct CDR3 sequences in the sample, approximately 72% were seen once. The sample consisted of tumor-adjacent normal liver tissue. Receptor source: a man aged 35 to 55 with primary liver carcinoma and hepatitis B virus infection.

By its share, this clonotype is medium-sized (0.01 to 0.1%). The V gene is TRBV11-2, the J gene TRBJ2-7; D may correspond to TRBD1 or TRBD2 (5 bases each). This CDR3 is built from 13 residues. The V end lost 8 bases, the J end lost 2 bases, and 13 bases lay between the germline ends. Germline-derived CDR1 and CDR2 are SGHAT and FQNNGV. The CDR3 sequence is CASQRDPTYEQYF. CDR3 nucleotides: TGTGCCAGCCAACGGGACCCCACCTACGAGCAGTACTTC.

The table lists this clonotype with a count of one. The chain couples TRBV29-1 to TRBJ1-1; D remains unclear. CDR1 and CDR2 (germline): SQVTM, ANQGSEA. V was cut by 6 bases and J by 11 bases, with 16 bases left in between. CDR3 length: 11 residues. CDR3 region: CSVALDTGAFF. As DNA, the CDR3 is TGCAGCGTCGCTCTAGATACGGGGGCTTTCTTT.

Remarks on this clonotype: Since a much larger clone is just one base distant, this may be a read error. The chain combines TRBV6-5 with TRBJ2-2, with 11 positions matching TRBD2. Trimming cost V 9 bases and J 5 bases; bases outside gene matches: 8. The CDR3 spans 15 residues. The germline gives CDR1 MNHEY, CDR2 SVGAGI. The CDR3, as DNA: TGTGCCAGGAGCCAGACTAGCGGGATTACCGGGGAGCTGTTTTTT. Protein: CARSQTSGITGELFF.

A few counts support this clonotype. The junction does not match germline at one end; this may be a read error. The chain combines TRBV11-2 with TRBJ2-5; D possibly corresponds to TRBD2 (5 bases). Germline assignment: CDR1 SGHAT and CDR2 FQNNGV. CDR3 length: 16 amino acids. Written as DNA, the CDR3 is TGTGCCAGCAGCTTGGATAAAGGACCTCTATGGGAGACCCGGTACTTC. Amino acids: CASSLDKGPLWETRYF.

This clonotype is a singleton in its sample. Its ends do not fully match the called genes, so a read error is possible. The chain uses TRBV11-2 and TRBJ2-5; D not certain. The CDR3 sequence is 14 residues long. Germline values: CDR1 SGHAT, CDR2 FQNNGV. CDR3: CASIRTEFEESQYF. The DNA for the CDR3 is TGTGCCAGCATCCGGACCGAGTTCGAAGAGAGCCAGTACTTC.

This clonotype has only a few counts. A much larger clone sits a single nucleotide away, making a read error possible. The genes are TRBV29-1 and TRBJ2-1, with D perhaps given as TRBD1 or TRBD2 (5 bases each). This CDR3 is built from 10 residues. Germline CDR1 is SQVTM and CDR2 is ANQGSEA. CDR3 in DNA: TGCGGCGTTGGTCGGGACCCGGGGTTCTTC. Amino acid sequence: CGVGRDPGFF.

As concerns this clonotype: The missing conserved phenylalanine or tryptophan at the end of this CDR3 makes a read error likely. V and J are TRBV11-2 and TRBJ2-3; weak D call: TRBD2 (6 bases). V lost 6 bases, J lost 0 bases, and 13 bases lay in between. The V gene's germline CDR1 is SGHAT and CDR2 FQNNGV. The CDR3 is 15 residues long. The CDR3, as DNA: TGTGCCAGCAGTCGGCCGGCGGGGAGCACAGATACGCAGTATTCT. Translating it yields CASSRPAGSTDTQYS.

Turning to this clonotype: A read error is possible here, since a much larger clone lies one base away. The chain links TRBV10-2 to TRBJ1-2, with D unresolved. This CDR3 has 15 residues. Germline V lookup: CDR1 WSHSY, CDR2 SAAADI. V lost 2 bases and J 2 bases, leaving 12 bases between the germline ends. The CDR3 loop reads CASSELQVSNYGYTF. CDR3 bases: TGCGCCAGCAGTGAGCTTCAGGTCTCAAACTATGGCTACACCTTC.

Concerning this clonotype itself: The conserved phenylalanine or tryptophan normally closing the CDR3 is absent here, so this likely arose from a read error. The chain carries TRBV5-1 and TRBJ1-1, with D possibly being TRBD1 (5 bases). This CDR3 spans 14 amino acids. V was cut by 7 bases and J by 5 bases, with 18 bases left in between. Germline V CDR1 and CDR2: SGHRS, YFSETQ. In DNA, the CDR3 is TGCGCCAGCGCCTTGGGGGGAAGCTCGACTGAAGCTTTCTCT. As protein: CASALGGSSTEAFS.

This clonotype was seen a few times. The chain recombines TRBV7-9 with TRBJ2-2; 8 bases align to TRBD2. CDR1 and CDR2 from the germline V gene are SEHNR and FQNEAQ (reference sequence). There are 14 residues in the CDR3. J was trimmed by 6 bases and V by 4 bases; bases with no gene match: 4. The CDR3 loop is CASSSAGAPGELFF. Here the CDR3 DNA reads TGTGCCAGCAGCTCAGCGGGAGCTCCCGGGGAGCTGTTTTTT.

This rearrangement joins TRBV11-2 to TRBJ2-2; 11 bases line up with TRBD2. CDR1 is SGHAT and CDR2 is FQNNGV in the germline V gene. The CDR3 consists of 17 residues. V gave up 5 bases and J gave up 6 bases; unmatched junction bases: 11. The CDR3 DNA is TGTGCCAGCAGCACGGGACTAGCGGTCTCACCGGCCGGGGAGCTGTTTTTT. It yields the protein CASSTGLAVSPAGELFF. Complete variable domain (other parts from reference TRBV11-2 and TRBJ2-2): EAGVAQSPRYKIIEKRQSVAFWCNPISGHATLYWYQQILGQGPKLLIQFQNNGVVDDSQLPKDRFSAERLKGVDSTLKIQPAKLEDSAVYLCASSTGLAVSPAGELFFGEGSRLTVL.

Notes on this clonotype: No conserved phenylalanine or tryptophan is present at the end of the CDR3, so a read error is the likely explanation. The chain uses TRBV4-2 and TRBJ1-5; the D gene is possibly TRBD1 (6 bases). Looked up from germline, CDR1 is LGHNA and CDR2 is YNFKEQ. This CDR3 has 14 residues. Written as DNA, the CDR3 is TGTGCCATCAGCCAAGAGGGGGTCAATCAGCCCCAGCATTGT. Its translation is CAISQEGVNQPQHC.

About this clonotype itself: A much larger clone lies one base from this, so it may be a read error. The V and J genes are TRBV5-1 and TRBJ2-5, with 7 bases that match TRBD2. Germline CDR1 is SGHRS and CDR2 is YFSETQ. Trimming at V came to 4 bases and at J to 7 bases, leaving 4 bases not matched to a gene. The CDR3 is made up of 12 amino acids. The CDR3 spells CASSLTGGTQYF. The CDR3 DNA reads as TGCGCCAGCAGCCTCACGGGAGGGACCCAGTACTTC. Drawing the rest from reference TRBV5-1 and TRBJ2-5, the complete variable domain is KAGVTQTPRYLIKTRGQQVTLSCSPISGHRSVSWYQQTPGQGLQFLFEYFSETQRNKGNFPGRFSGRQFSNSRSEMNVSTLELGDSALYLCASSLTGGTQYFGPGTRLLVL.

The gene calls are TRBV3-1 and TRBJ2-6; D ambiguous. Per the germline V gene, CDR1 is LGHDT and CDR2 is YNNKEL (reference sequence). CDR3 length: 15 amino acids. V lost 1 base and J lost 2, with 6 bases in between. CDR3 region: CASSQASPGANVLTF. DNA of the CDR3: TGTGCCAGCAGCCAAGCGAGTCCTGGGGCCAACGTCCTGACTTTC.

Regarding this clonotype: A junction end diverges from the germline sequence, so it may reflect a read error. The chain links TRBV14 to TRBJ2-5; D remains ambiguous. CDR3 size: 16 residues. CDR1 is SGHDN, CDR2 FVKESK, per germline. DNA for the CDR3: TGTGCCAACAGCCAAGATGGTGGCGCGTACCAAGAGACCCAATACTTC. Protein sequence: CANSQDGGAYQETQYF.

On this clonotype: The CDR3 ends on some other residue instead of the conserved phenylalanine or tryptophan, so this is likely a read error. This chain links TRBV7-8 with TRBJ2-1, with TRBD1 identical over 8 bases. Germline CDR1 reads SGHVS; CDR2 reads FQNEAQ. V dropped 1 base and J dropped 4; count of bases not matched to a gene: 6. The CDR3 length is 16 residues. In DNA, the CDR3 is TGTGCCAGCAGCTTAGGCAGGGGGCGCTCATACAATGAGCAGTTCCTC. Its protein product is CASSLGRGRSYNEQFL.

The chain is built from TRBV11-1 and TRBJ2-3; 9 bases agree with TRBD2. The V and J ends lost 9 bases and 5 bases, in that order; junction bases with no gene match: 15. In germline, CDR1 is SGHAT, CDR2 FQDESV (reference sequence). The CDR3 sequence is 16 residues long. The CDR3 sequence is CASSLGTSTQIDTQYF. CDR3 sequence (DNA): TGTGCCAGTAGCCTTGGGACTAGCACACAAATAGATACGCAGTATTTT.